A single TCR beta chain is shown here with its context. Antigen: not known. This sample stems from a study of siplizumab effects on memory and regulatory T cells. Study results and caveats: Most alloreactive clones went unmapped to unstimulated subsets; only a minor fraction mapped. Siplizumab caused a significant drop in alloreactive sequences traceable to unstimulated CD4+ memory cells. Reactions containing siplizumab showed mappable alloreactive CD4+ clones averaging around 70% Treg-derived, versus about 28% in controls.

The V and J ends lost 3 bases and 5 bases respectively, with 8 bases between them. Germline values: CDR1 DFQATT, CDR2 SNEGSKA (reference sequence). The CDR3 runs 11 residues. The method was immunoSEQ multiplex PCR; TCRdb's version includes in-frame clones alone and lacks a portion of them. The repertoire includes some 100,000 clones, approximately 90% of them detected once, and 0.65% to 0.8% sits in the top ten. The sequence came from a human donor in good health. V gene TRBV20-1 combines with J gene TRBJ2-7, with D tentatively TRBD1 or TRBD2 (6 bases each). The specimen sequenced was Tregs sorted from blood. The CDR3 spells CSARGGHEQYF. The DNA of the CDR3 is TGCAGTGCTAGGGGGGGCCACGAGCAGTACTTC.